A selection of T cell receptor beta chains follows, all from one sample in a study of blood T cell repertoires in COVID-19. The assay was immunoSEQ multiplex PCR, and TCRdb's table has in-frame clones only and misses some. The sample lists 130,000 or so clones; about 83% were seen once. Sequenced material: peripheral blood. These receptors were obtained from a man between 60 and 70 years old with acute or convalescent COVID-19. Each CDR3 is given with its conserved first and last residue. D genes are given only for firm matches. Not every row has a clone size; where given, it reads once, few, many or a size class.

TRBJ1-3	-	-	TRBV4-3	TGCGCCAGCAGCCAAGGAGAAACTTCTGGAAACACCATATATTTT	CASSQGETSGNTIYF
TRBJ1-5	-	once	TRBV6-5	TGTGCCAGCTCAGGGGCTAGCAATCAGCCCCAGCATTTT	CASSGASNQPQHF
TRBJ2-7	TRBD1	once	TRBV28	TGTGCCAGCAGGGAGGGGGACAGGTCCTTCTGG	CASREGDRSFW
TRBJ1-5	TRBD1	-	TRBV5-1	TGCGCCAGCAGCCCGGGGACAGGGGGCTTTCAGCCCCAGCATTTT	CASSPGTGGFQPQHF
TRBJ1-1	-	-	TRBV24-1	TGTGCCACCAGGACAGGAACTAACACTGAAGCTTTCTTT	CATRTGTNTEAFF
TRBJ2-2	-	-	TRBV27	TGTGCCAGCGGTTTCAGGGGAGACACCGGGGAGCTGTTTTTT	CASGFRGDTGELFF
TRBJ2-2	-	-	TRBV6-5	TGTGCCAGCAGAGACAGTTACACCGGGGAGCTGTTTTTT	CASRDSYTGELFF
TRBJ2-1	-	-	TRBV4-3	TGCGCCAGCAGCCAAGGACTAGGGACAGCAAACTACAATGAGCAGTTCTTC	CASSQGLGTANYNEQFF
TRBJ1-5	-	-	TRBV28	TGTGCCAGCAGCTCCTCCCAGGGGCGGGAGCCCCAGCATTTT	CASSSSQGREPQHF
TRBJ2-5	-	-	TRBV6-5	TGTGCCAGCAGACTAGCCCCTGAGACCCAGTACTTC	CASRLAPETQYF
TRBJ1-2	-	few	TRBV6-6	TGTGCCAGCAGTTACTCGTTGGCAGGTGGCTACACCTTC	CASSYSLAGGYTF
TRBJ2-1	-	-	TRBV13	TGTGCCAGCAGCTCGGAGGGCCTGGGAAATGAGCAGTTCTTC	CASSSEGLGNEQFF
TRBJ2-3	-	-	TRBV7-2	TGTGCCAGCAGCCCATCACAGGGTCATACGCAGTATTTT	CASSPSQGHTQYF
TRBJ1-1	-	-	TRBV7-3	TGTGCCAGCAGCTTAGGGGGCCGGAACACTGAAGCTTTCTTT	CASSLGGRNTEAFF
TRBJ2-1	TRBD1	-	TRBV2	TGTGCCAGCGGCCGGGACAGGGACAATGAGCAGTTCTTC	CASGRDRDNEQFF
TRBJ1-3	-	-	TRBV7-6	TGTGCCAGCAGCTTAGGCGGATATTCTGGAAACACCATATATTTT	CASSLGGYSGNTIYF
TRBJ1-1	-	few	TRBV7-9	TGTGCCAGCGTCCCACGGGCGGGAAACACTGAAGCTTTCTTT	CASVPRAGNTEAFF
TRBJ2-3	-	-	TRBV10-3	TGTGCCATCAGTGACGCGTCTAAGCAGGCAGATACGCAGTATTTT	CAISDASKQADTQYF
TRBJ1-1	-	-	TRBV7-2	TGTGCCAGCAGCTTATCGGCAGGGGCGAACACTGAAGCTTTCTTT	CASSLSAGANTEAFF
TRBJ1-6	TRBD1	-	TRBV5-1	TGCGCCAGCAGACGGGACAGCTCCTATAATTCACCCCTCCACTTT	CASRRDSSYNSPLHF
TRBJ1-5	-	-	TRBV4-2	TGTGCCAGCAGCCAAGACCCTGGGGGCCAGCCCCAGCATTTT	CASSQDPGGQPQHF
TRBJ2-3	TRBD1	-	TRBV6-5	TGTGCCAGCACCTACTCGGGACAGGGGTTCGATACGCAGTATTTT	CASTYSGQGFDTQYF
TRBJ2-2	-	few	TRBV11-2	TGTGCCAGCAGCCTCGGGGGTCCCACCGGGGAGCTGTTTTTT	CASSLGGPTGELFF
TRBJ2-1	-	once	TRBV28	TGTGCCAGCAGTACCCGTGGGACTCACAGTGGATTCTTC	CASSTRGTHSGFF
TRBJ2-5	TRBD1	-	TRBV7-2	TGTGCCAGCAGCCAAGACAGGGGCCAAGAGACCCAGTACTTC	CASSQDRGQETQYF
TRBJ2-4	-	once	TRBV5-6	TGTGCCAGCAGCTTGATGGAAGGGGACAAAAACATTCAGTACTTC	CASSLMEGDKNIQYF